This T cell receptor (beta chain) was observed in a study of T-cell reconstitution after alpha-beta-depleted transplantation in children (dated by TCRdb to between 2015 and 2016). Turning to the overall study: Using TCR repertoire profiling, the study followed T-cell immune reconstitution in a quantitative way in children after TCRalphabeta/CD19-depleted allogeneic hematopoietic cell transplantation. Results and caveats for the whole study, not just this receptor: In some patients, the high TCRbeta diversity seen at day 60 was put down to recipient T cells and intrathymic progenitors that had survived conditioning. Hyperexpanded clone frequencies declined over subsequent months; after one year, T-cell counts and TCRbeta diversity were mostly attributed to newly produced T cells. Apparently early alphabetaT-cell count recovery about two months after transplant reportedly relied on only several hundred rapidly expanded clones derived from non-depleted graft cells.

This clonotype appeared many times. Its antigen specificity is not known. Base qualities were left out, and no much larger clone turns up one base away. The library came from PCR. The data were produced on an Illumina HiSeq 2500. Molecular barcoding was employed in the preparation of TCR libraries, with unique molecular identifiers being used to normalize TCRbeta repertoire quantification. In-frame beta chains were kept once TCRdb had trimmed the public reads at Q25 with fastp and called clones with MiXCR. Here each entry gathers all rows of one CDR3 protein and keeps the most common genes and DNA. The sample has 500,000 to 650,000 distinct CDR3 sequences on record, more than 9.5% of them singletons. Of the sample, approximately 14% falls within the top ten clones. The treatment or condition label, read with the paper, signifies: allogeneic hematopoietic cell transplantation with graft depleted of TCRalphabeta T cells and CD19 B cells. Transplant recipients were children who received TCRalphabeta/CD19-depleted allogeneic hematopoietic cell grafts.

V lost 7 bases and J lost 0 bases; the stretch between them is 16 bases long. Reading from cysteine to phenylalanine, the CDR3 counts 16 amino acids. The entry retains the CDR3 DNA only, 48 bases that are in frame from base 1. This receptor was taken from a female patient aged 2-9 years who had a stem cell transplant for aplastic anemia, so the T cells may come from the graft donor. This receptor chain uses TRBV12-3 or TRBV12-4 and TRBJ2-1; the D region possibly corresponds to TRBD2 (5 bases align). The material was PBMCs, mostly from graft donor cells, obtained 180 days after TCRalphabeta/CD19-depleted stem cell transplant. The CDR3 is CASTPGLALSYNEQFF. The bases are TGTGCCAGCACTCCCGGGCTAGCACTCTCCTACAATGAGCAGTTCTTC.